These T cell receptor beta chains were read from a single sample in a study of blood T cell repertoires in COVID-19. Method: immunoSEQ multiplex PCR; TCRdb's copy keeps in-frame clones and lacks some. The sample consists of 210,000 or so clones, approximately 91% of them appearing once. Sequenced sample: peripheral blood. The source of these receptors is a man aged 35 to 55 with acute or convalescent COVID-19. The CDR3 runs from the conserved cysteine through the conserved F or W. Fields, in order: V gene, D gene, J gene, clone size, CDR3 protein, CDR3 DNA. The D gene is left open where the match is weak. The size field is filled for only some rows; it gives once, few, many or a size class.

TRBV19	.	TRBJ1-1	.	CATSPGHFYGEAFF	TGTGCCACGAGTCCGGGACACTTCTACGGTGAAGCTTTCTTT
TRBV2	TRBD1	TRBJ1-2	.	CASVSNRGPNYGYTF	TGTGCCAGCGTCTCAAACAGGGGGCCCAACTATGGCTACACCTTC
TRBV4-1	.	TRBJ2-5	.	CASSQDFGTQYF	TGCGCCAGCAGCCAAGATTTCGGGACCCAGTACTTC
TRBV28	.	TRBJ1-6	.	CASSLGQRAVYNSPLHF	TGTGCCAGCAGTTTGGGTCAGAGGGCCGTCTATAATTCACCCCTCCACTTT
TRBV11-2	TRBD1	TRBJ1-5	.	CASSPGTGPNQPQHF	TGTGCCAGCAGTCCCGGGACAGGGCCTAATCAGCCCCAGCATTTT
TRBV18	TRBD2	TRBJ2-1	.	CASSPSGGAKWSYNEQFF	TGTGCCAGCTCACCGAGCGGGGGGGCTAAATGGTCCTACAATGAGCAGTTCTTC
TRBV7-6	TRBD1	TRBJ2-1	.	CASSLAGTGRDEQFF	TGTGCCAGCAGCTTAGCGGGGACAGGGCGCGATGAGCAGTTCTTC
TRBV5-4	TRBD1	TRBJ1-4	once	CASSPEPGQGAEKLFF	TGTGCCAGCAGCCCGGAGCCGGGACAGGGTGCTGAAAAACTGTTTTTT
TRBV5-1	.	TRBJ1-1	.	CASSPRQNTEAFF	TGCGCCAGCAGCCCAAGACAGAACACTGAAGCTTTCTTT
TRBV15	.	TRBJ1-5	few	CATSRDRDKRYSNQPQHF	TGTGCCACCAGCAGAGATCGGGACAAGAGATATAGCAATCAGCCCCAGCATTTT
TRBV7-9	.	TRBJ1-4	.	CASSLMAGGPDDEKLFF	TGTGCCAGCAGCTTAATGGCGGGAGGGCCTGACGATGAAAAACTGTTTTTT
TRBV28	.	TRBJ1-5	once	CASSLWTHSNQPQHF	TGTGCCAGCAGTTTGTGGACACATAGCAATCAGCCCCAGCATTTT
TRBV28	TRBD1	TRBJ2-7	.	CASTGQGAQTVNYEQYF	TGTGCCAGCACAGGACAGGGGGCGCAAACTGTCAACTACGAGCAGTACTTC
TRBV30	.	TRBJ2-2	.	CAWSVFRGLNTGELFF	TGTGCCTGGAGTGTATTCAGGGGACTAAACACCGGGGAGCTGTTTTTT
TRBV10-1	TRBD2	TRBJ2-2	once	CASSVGGGANTGELFF	TGCGCCAGCAGTGTCGGCGGGGGGGCAAACACCGGGGAGCTGTTTTTT
TRBV9	TRBD1	TRBJ1-4	.	CASSVGGTGVEKLFF	TGTGCCAGCAGCGTAGGAGGGACAGGGGTTGAAAAACTGTTTTTT
TRBV29-1	TRBD1	TRBJ1-1	.	CSTGQLNTEAFF	TGCAGCACGGGACAGTTGAACACTGAAGCTTTCTTT
TRBV2	TRBD2	TRBJ2-7	.	CASSSRSGGPNEQYF	TGTGCCAGCAGTTCCCGTAGCGGGGGGCCCAACGAGCAGTACTTC
TRBV5-4	.	TRBJ2-3	.	CASSSYTDTQYF	TGTGCCAGCAGCTCTTACACAGATACGCAGTATTTT
TRBV7-3	.	TRBJ1-1	.	CASSSYRNTEAFF	TGTGCCAGCAGCTCCTATCGGAACACTGAAGCTTTCTTT
TRBV12-2	.	TRBJ2-1	once	CASRPSLPRAATTGGPHNEQFF	TGTGCAAGTCGGCCTTCCCTCCCCCGTGCCGCCACGACGGGGGGGCCGCACAATGAGCAGTTCTTC
TRBV10-3	.	TRBJ1-1	.	CAISETETAAFF	TGTGCCATCAGTGAGACGGAGACTGCGGCTTTCTTT
TRBV28	TRBD1	TRBJ1-4	few	CASRDRGNEKLFF	TGTGCCAGCAGGGACAGGGGAAATGAAAAACTGTTTTTT
TRBV28	.	TRBJ2-2	.	CASSLPLGGELFF	TGTGCCAGCAGTTTACCCCTAGGCGGGGAGCTGTTTTTT
TRBV2	.	TRBJ2-3	.	CASSAPAAADTQYF	TGTGCCAGCAGTGCCCCAGCGGCGGCAGATACGCAGTATTTT
TRBV7-7	TRBD1	TRBJ2-5	.	CASSLGTGQGETQYF	TGTGCTAGCAGCTTAGGAACGGGACAGGGTGAGACCCAGTACTTC
TRBV5-6	.	TRBJ1-2	once	CATIGRGAHGYTF	TGTGCCACCATAGGACGGGGGGCGCATGGCTACACCTTC
TRBV24-1	TRBD2	TRBJ2-2	.	CATSDSGTRSGELFF	TGTGCCACCAGTGATTCCGGGACTAGGTCCGGGGAGCTGTTTTTT
TRBV6-2/TRBV6-3	.	TRBJ2-7	.	CASSYGHGQRYEQYF	TGTGCCAGCAGTTACGGTCATGGACAGAGATACGAGCAGTACTTC
TRBV6-2/TRBV6-3	.	TRBJ2-2	.	CASSYSRGNTGELFF	TGTGCCAGCAGTTACTCCCGAGGCAACACCGGGGAGCTGTTTTTT
TRBV6-2/TRBV6-3	TRBD1	TRBJ2-3	.	CASSYRGTGSTDTQYF	TGTGCCAGCAGTTACAGGGGGACAGGGTCCACAGATACGCAGTATTTT
TRBV7-8	.	TRBJ1-3	.	CASSLRPNGGTGNTIYF	TGTGCCAGCAGCTTACGTCCAAACGGGGGGACTGGAAACACCATATATTTT
TRBV15	.	TRBJ2-7	.	CATSRNAGNAYEQYF	TGTGCCACCAGCAGAAACGCGGGGAACGCCTACGAGCAGTACTTC
TRBV5-1	.	TRBJ2-7	.	CASSLAGGGGYEQYF	TGCGCCAGCAGCTTGGCGGGTGGGGGAGGATACGAGCAGTACTTC
TRBV11-2	TRBD2	TRBJ2-7	once	CASSLGGTSRAQYF	TGTGCCAGCAGCTTAGGCGGGACTAGCAGGGCGCAGTACTTC
TRBV27	TRBD1	TRBJ1-3	once	CASSPDRGFVGNTIYF	TGTGCCAGCAGTCCCGACAGGGGATTTGTCGGAAACACCATATATTTT
TRBV5-1	TRBD2	TRBJ2-3	.	CASKRGSSGGWGTDTQYF	TGCGCCAGCAAGCGTGGGTCTAGCGGGGGTTGGGGCACAGATACGCAGTATTTT
TRBV19	.	TRBJ1-1	once	CASSNRVPTEAFF	TGTGCCAGTAGTAACAGGGTGCCCACTGAAGCTTTCTTT
TRBV25-1	.	TRBJ2-2	.	CASSESAGAATGELFF	TGTGCCAGCAGTGAATCGGCAGGGGCTGCCACCGGGGAGCTGTTTTTT
TRBV7-6	TRBD2	TRBJ2-7	.	CASSLLLAGTNYEQYF	TGTGCCAGCAGCTTATTACTAGCGGGGACAAACTACGAGCAGTACTTC
TRBV5-4	TRBD2	TRBJ2-5	.	CASSLGSGGDETQYF	TGTGCCAGCAGCTTGGGTAGCGGGGGTGATGAGACCCAGTACTTC
TRBV25-1	.	TRBJ2-1	.	CASSAQGFYNEQFF	TGTGCCAGCAGTGCACAGGGTTTCTACAATGAGCAGTTCTTC
TRBV20-1	.	TRBJ1-3	.	CSASLSLSGNTIYF	TGCAGTGCTAGTCTCTCTCTCTCGGGAAACACCATATATTTT
TRBV20-1	TRBD1	TRBJ1-3	.	CSASGAPGQGNTIYF	TGCAGTGCTAGTGGGGCCCCGGGACAGGGAAACACCATATATTTT
TRBV6-5	TRBD1	TRBJ1-2	once	CASGGPGQGYGYTF	TGTGCCAGCGGGGGCCCGGGACAGGGGTATGGCTACACCTTC
TRBV7-9	TRBD2	TRBJ2-1	.	CASSPRGGLDYNEQFF	TGTGCCAGCAGCCCACGAGGGGGACTAGACTACAATGAGCAGTTCTTC
TRBV3-1/TRBV3-2	TRBD2	TRBJ2-7	few	CASSRQRGSSYEQYF	TGTGCCAGCAGCCGGCAGCGGGGGAGCTCCTACGAGCAGTACTTC
TRBV11-2	TRBD1	TRBJ2-7	.	CASSDRTGNYEQYF	TGTGCCAGCAGCGACCGGACAGGTAACTACGAGCAGTACTTC
TRBV4-1	.	TRBJ2-2	.	CASSQERGVSDPGELFF	TGCGCCAGCAGCCAAGAACGAGGCGTTTCGGATCCCGGGGAGCTGTTTTTT
TRBV11-2	TRBD2	TRBJ2-1	.	CASSSLPGEGLSSLDEQFF	TGTGCCAGCAGCTCACTCCCCGGCGAGGGACTATCCAGCCTCGATGAGCAGTTCTTC
TRBV28	.	TRBJ2-7	.	CASGGRQGRYEQYF	TGTGCCAGCGGCGGGCGTCAGGGGCGCTACGAGCAGTACTTC
TRBV5-1	TRBD2	TRBJ2-2	.	CASSLASGGNTGELFF	TGCGCCAGCAGCTTGGCGAGCGGGGGGAACACCGGGGAGCTGTTTTTT
TRBV7-6	TRBD1	TRBJ1-2	.	CASSPTGGSYGYTF	TGTGCCAGCAGCCCTACAGGGGGCAGCTATGGCTACACCTTC
TRBV2	TRBD1	TRBJ1-4	.	CASSPLGTDLNEKLFF	TGTGCCAGCAGCCCCCTCGGGACAGACCTTAATGAAAAACTGTTTTTT
TRBV4-2	.	TRBJ2-1	.	CASSQEERASYNEQFF	TGTGCCAGCAGCCAAGAGGAGCGGGCGTCCTACAATGAGCAGTTCTTC
TRBV28	.	TRBJ2-3	.	CASSTPGSTDTQYF	TGTGCCAGCAGTACCCCGGGGAGCACAGATACGCAGTATTTT
TRBV14	.	TRBJ1-1	.	CASSPGVRNTEAFF	TGTGCCAGCTCCCCCGGGGTACGGAACACTGAAGCTTTCTTT
TRBV7-8	.	TRBJ1-5	.	CASTRLRGRSNQPQHF	TGTGCCAGCACCCGATTAAGGGGCAGGAGCAATCAGCCCCAGCATTTT